Given below is one T cell receptor (beta chain) in context. These data originate in a study of blood T cell repertoires in COVID-19. In the study overall: In each case, the material was cDNA or gDNA derived from T cells, B-cell-depleted T cells, or PBMCs.

The authors' processing: Amplification with reference gene primers provided the estimates of nucleated cell counts. Using immunoSEQ multiplex PCR, the repertoire was profiled, and TCRdb retains in-frame clones only, with some absent. V and J calls and clone size follow that table, whereas D and trimming were derived from the DNA. The table has tens of thousands of clones, nearly 85% seen once. In germline, CDR1 is ENHRY, CDR2 SYGVKD. Trimming cost V 6 bases and J 3 bases; bases outside gene matches: 3. This CDR3 is built from 13 residues. The sample consisted of peripheral blood. The sequence was collected from a woman between 55 and 75 years old with acute or convalescent COVID-19. The rearrangement joins TRBV10-3 to TRBJ2-3, with 7 bases aligning to TRBD2. In DNA, the CDR3 is TGTGCCATCAGGGGCGGGAGAACAGATACGCAGTATTTT. Translation: CAIRGGRTDTQYF.